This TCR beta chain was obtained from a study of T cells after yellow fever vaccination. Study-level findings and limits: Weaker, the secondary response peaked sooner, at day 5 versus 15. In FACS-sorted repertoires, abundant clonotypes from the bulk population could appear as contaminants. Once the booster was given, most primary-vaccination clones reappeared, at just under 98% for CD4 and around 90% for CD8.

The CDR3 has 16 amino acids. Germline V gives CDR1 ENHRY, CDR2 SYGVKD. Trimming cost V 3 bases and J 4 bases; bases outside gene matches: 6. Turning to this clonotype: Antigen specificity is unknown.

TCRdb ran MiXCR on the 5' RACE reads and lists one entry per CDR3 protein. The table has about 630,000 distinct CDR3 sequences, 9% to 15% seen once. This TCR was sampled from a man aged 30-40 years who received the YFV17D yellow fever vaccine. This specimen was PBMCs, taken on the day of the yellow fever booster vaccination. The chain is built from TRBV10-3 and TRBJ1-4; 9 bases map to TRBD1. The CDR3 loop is CAISDNRDRVNEKLFF. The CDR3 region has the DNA TGTGCCATCAGTGACAACCGGGACAGGGTTAATGAAAAACTGTTTTTT.